Following are 32 T cell receptor beta chains from one sample sequenced in a study of post-analysis software for immune sequencing data. Study-wide results and limits: Included in a set of four or five TRBV segments more frequent in patients than controls were TRBV5-6, TRBV5-1 and TRBV20-1.

Libraries were made from TCR beta cDNA, and they carried unique molecular identifiers. TCRdb re-called the PCR reads with MiXCR, one entry per CDR3 protein. The table shows some 700,000 distinct CDR3 sequences, with 55% to 70% occurring only once. For these TCRs, the target antigens are not known. The sequenced sample consisted of blood. The source is a girl under 10 years old with multiple sclerosis.

This clonotype has only one observation. V usage is TRBV7-2 and J usage is TRBJ2-5; 10 bases map to TRBD2. The CDR3 sequence is 18 residues long. Looked up from germline, CDR1 is SGHTA and CDR2 is FQGNSA. Germline trimming cut 5 bases from V and 1 base from J; bases unmatched to any gene: 13. In nucleotides, the CDR3 is TGTGCCAGCAGCCCGTCCCGGACGGTAGCGGGGGGCCAAGAGACCCAGTACTTC. It codes for CASSPSRTVAGGQETQYF.

Ten or more counts support this clonotype. This chain links TRBV20-1 with TRBJ2-1; 10 nucleotides line up with TRBD2. Germline trimming cut 5 bases from V and 0 bases from J; bases unmatched to any gene: 4. This CDR3 contains 15 residues. Germline values: CDR1 DFQATT, CDR2 SNEGSKA (reference sequence). CDR3 sequence (DNA): TGCAGTGCTCCTAGCGGGAGAGGCTCCTACAATGAGCAGTTCTTC. Residues: CSAPSGRGSYNEQFF.

The rearrangement joins TRBV10-3 to TRBJ2-7; no reliable D call. This CDR3 is built from 14 residues. Looked up from germline, CDR1 is ENHRY and CDR2 is SYGVKD. Trimming took off 4 bases at V and 0 bases at J, with 10 bases between the two ends. CDR3 protein: CAISAQESSYEQYF. CDR3 sequence (DNA): TGTGCCATCAGTGCGCAGGAGAGCTCCTACGAGCAGTACTTC.

The chain is built from TRBV11-3 and TRBJ1-2; tentatively, D is TRBD1 (5 bases). The germline V gene has CDR1 SGHNT and CDR2 YENEEA. Trimming removed 3 bases at V and 8 bases at J, with 13 bases between. CDR3 size: 13 residues. The CDR3 protein is CASSLKGRDGYTF. CDR3 sequence (DNA): TGTGCCAGCAGCTTGAAGGGAAGGGACGGCTACACCTTC.

The chain has TRBV13 and TRBJ2-7; TRBD1 agrees at 8 bases. J lost 7 bases, V lost 2 bases, and 19 bases had no gene match. The germline V gene has CDR1 PRHDT and CDR2 FYEKMQ (reference sequence). The CDR3 has 18 amino acids. DNA for the CDR3: TGTGCCAGCAGCTTATGGCCCAGGGGGCCAGAGACTAGTAGGGAGCAGTACTTC. Translating gives CASSLWPRGPETSREQYF.

The chain has TRBV6-2 or TRBV6-3 and TRBJ1-5; 9 bases are a match to TRBD1. The J segment lost 10 bases and the V segment lost 6 bases, leaving 16 bases of the junction unmatched. Germline CDR1 MNHEY, CDR2 SVGEGT. This CDR3 spans 16 amino acids. The CDR3: CASSPDRGEITSPQHF. The CDR3 bases are TGTGCCAGCAGCCCGGACAGGGGAGAAATTACCTCCCCCCAGCATTTT.

The CDR3 here is CASSLDVRRNTEAFF. CDR3 DNA: TGTGCCAGCAGCTTGGATGTCAGGCGGAACACTGAAGCTTTCTTT. The chain couples TRBV5-6 to TRBJ1-1; D is unclear. V lost 0 bases to trimming and J lost 1 base, with 10 bases between them. The CDR3 has 15 residues. CDR1 and CDR2 (germline): SGHDT, YYEEEE.

The chain carries TRBV20-1 and TRBJ2-5; D remains unclear. The CDR3 length is 12 residues. CDR1 and CDR2 from the germline V gene are DFQATT and SNEGSKA (reference sequence). The germline V and J ends were trimmed by 3 bases and 2 bases, with 7 bases remaining between them. This chain's CDR3 is CSASPQQETQYF. The CDR3 coding sequence is TGCAGTGCTAGTCCCCAGCAAGAGACCCAGTACTTC.

This chain joins TRBV5-1 and TRBJ1-4; no firm D call. The length of the CDR3 is 15 residues. Germline V gene data show CDR1 as SGHRS and CDR2 as YFSETQ. V was shortened by 4 bases and J by 8 bases, with 18 bases between the two germline ends. This CDR3 reads CASSPGWGEEEKLFF. CDR3 DNA: TGCGCCAGCAGCCCGGGGTGGGGAGAGGAAGAAAAACTGTTTTTT.

V usage is TRBV7-9 and J usage is TRBJ2-3; no clear D. CDR3 size: 19 residues. The V end was cut by 2 bases, the J end by 11 bases, with 32 bases between. CDR1 and CDR2 (germline): SEHNR, FQNEAQ (reference sequence). The CDR3 DNA is TGTGCCAGCAGCTTAAAGGAACAGATGACTTCATACGCAGTAAAACTGCAGTATTTT. This sequence encodes CASSLKEQMTSYAVKLQYF.

This chain connects TRBV12-3 or TRBV12-4 to TRBJ1-1, with 8 bases matching TRBD1. The CDR3 sequence is 13 residues long. With V trimmed by 3 bases and J by 6 bases, 3 bases remained unmatched. The CDR3 region is CASSFRQGPEAFF. CDR3 sequence (DNA): TGTGCCAGCAGTTTCCGACAGGGGCCTGAAGCTTTCTTT.

The genes are TRBV7-9 and TRBJ2-5; D may be TRBD2 (5 bases). The ends were cut back, 3 bases at V and 5 bases at J, with 19 bases in the middle. This CDR3 contains 16 residues. The V gene's germline CDR1 is SEHNR and CDR2 FQNEAQ (reference sequence). CDR3 in amino acids: CASSFIPWASNETQYF. CDR3 coding DNA: TGTGCCAGCAGCTTCATCCCATGGGCTAGCAACGAGACCCAGTACTTC. The complete variable domain, with remaining parts taken from reference TRBV7-9 and TRBJ2-5, reads DTGVSQNPRHKITKRGQNVTFRCDPISEHNRLYWYRQTLGQGPEFLTYFQNEAQLEKSRLLSDRFSAERPKGSFSTLEIQRTEQGDSAMYLCASSFIPWASNETQYFGPGTRLLVL.

The chain couples TRBV11-1 to TRBJ1-1, with D unclear. V lost 3 bases to trimming and J lost 2 bases, with 7 bases between them. The germline gives CDR1 SGHAT, CDR2 FQDESV (reference sequence). CDR3 length: 13 residues. The CDR3 is CASSLRFNTEAFF. Written as DNA, the CDR3 is TGTGCCAGCAGCTTGCGGTTTAACACTGAAGCTTTCTTT.

This rearrangement joins TRBV3-1 to TRBJ2-1, with 8 bases aligning to TRBD2. Germline V gene data show CDR1 as LGHDT and CDR2 as YNNKEL (reference sequence). There are 15 residues in the CDR3. Trimming removed 0 bases from V and 9 bases from J; junction bases left unmatched: 7. The CDR3 nucleotides are TGTGCCAGCAGCCAAGAATGGACGGGAGGGACTGAGCAGTTCTTC. Its protein is CASSQEWTGGTEQFF.

The V call is TRBV20-1, the J call TRBJ2-4; no reliable D call. The CDR3 length is 15 residues. Trimming pared 3 bases from V and 8 bases from J, leaving 20 bases between. Germline V gene lookup returns CDR1 DFQATT and CDR2 SNEGSKA (reference sequence). The CDR3 loop is CSASHPVQRRDIQYF. CDR3 nucleotide sequence: TGCAGTGCTAGTCATCCGGTCCAACGTAGGGACATTCAGTACTTC.

This clonotype was seen more than once but under ten times. A much larger clone differs from this one at a single base, so this may be a read error. The chain links TRBV27 to TRBJ2-1; D may be TRBD1 or TRBD2 (5 bases each). V shed 2 bases and J shed 4 bases, with 15 bases lying between them. The CDR3 runs 16 residues. CDR1 MNHEY and CDR2 SMNVEV come from the germline V gene (reference sequence). CDR3 DNA sequence: TGTGCCAGCAGTTTACTAGGGGACCCATCGTACAATGAGCAGTTCTTC. Its protein is CASSLLGDPSYNEQFF.

This clonotype was counted between two and nine times. The chain has TRBV29-1 and TRBJ2-1, with no clear D. The length of the CDR3 is 14 residues. Deletions cut 3 bases from V and 2 bases from J, with 11 bases between. CDR1 SQVTM and CDR2 ANQGSEA come from the germline V gene. The CDR3 reads CSVDHIQAYNEQFF. DNA of the CDR3: TGCAGCGTTGACCATATCCAAGCCTACAATGAGCAGTTCTTC.

The V gene is TRBV12-3 or TRBV12-4, the J gene TRBJ2-3; a possible D gene is TRBD2 (6 bases). There are 15 residues in the CDR3. V was clipped by 6 bases and J by 3 bases, with 16 bases between them. The CDR3 bases are TGTGCCAGCAGATGTAGCGGAAAAAGAACAGATACGCAGTATTTT. Its translation: CASRCSGKRTDTQYF.

This clonotype was seen more than once but under ten times. The CDR3 sequence: CATSDPGTEDGYTF. The CDR3 nucleotides are TGTGCCACCAGTGATCCAGGGACAGAGGATGGCTACACCTTC. The V and J genes are TRBV24-1 and TRBJ1-2; 7 positions match TRBD1. V dropped 3 bases and J dropped 6; count of bases not matched to a gene: 6. CDR3 length: 14 residues. Germline V CDR1 and CDR2: KGHDR, SFDVKD.

The chain recombines TRBV5-8 with TRBJ1-1; no reliable D call. V was cut by 6 bases and J by 1 base, with 10 bases left in between. The CDR3 is 13 residues long. Germline assignment: CDR1 SGHTS and CDR2 YDEGEE. CDR3 in DNA: TGTGCCAGCATTGAGGATTCGAACACTGAAGCTTTCTTT. This gives the protein CASIEDSNTEAFF. Supplemented by reference TRBV5-8 and TRBJ1-1, the full variable domain reads EAGVTQSPTHLIKTRGQQATLRCSPISGHTSVYWYQQALGLGLQFLLWYDEGEERNRGNFPPRFSGRQFPNYSSELNVNALELEDSALYLCASIEDSNTEAFFGQGTRLTVV.

On this clonotype: One end of the junction is discordant with germline, which a read error may explain. V and J are TRBV20-1 and TRBJ1-2; 7 bases map to TRBD1. Germline V lookup: CDR1 DFQATT, CDR2 SNEGSKA (reference sequence). The CDR3 covers 12 residues. The chain's CDR3 is CSASGGYYGYTF. In nucleotides, the CDR3 is TGCAGTGCCTCAGGGGGGTACTATGGTTACACCTTC.

The chain joins TRBV6-2 or TRBV6-3 to TRBJ2-7; D is perhaps TRBD1 (6 bases). CDR3 length: 13 amino acids. Germline V gene data show CDR1 as MNHEY and CDR2 as SVGEGT. The V gene lost 6 bases and the J gene lost 2 bases, with 11 bases spanning the gap. In DNA, the CDR3 is TGTGCCAGCAGGACGACAGGCACCTACGAGCAGTACTTC. It translates to CASRTTGTYEQYF.

The rearrangement uses TRBV7-9 and TRBJ2-3; the D is unclear. The germline V gene encodes CDR1 SEHNR and CDR2 FQNEAQ (reference sequence). The ends were cut back, 0 bases at V and 5 bases at J, with 12 bases in the middle. This CDR3 is 15 amino acids long. Here the CDR3 DNA reads TGTGCCAGCAGCTTAGCGTCGACTTCCGAAGATACGCAGTATTTT. Its protein product is CASSLASTSEDTQYF.

The chain is built from TRBV20-1 and TRBJ2-3; D not resolved. Trimming left V 5 bases short and J 1 base short, with 4 bases between. The CDR3 is 11 amino acids. Germline V lookup: CDR1 DFQATT, CDR2 SNEGSKA (reference sequence). CDR3 amino acids: CSAARTDTQYF. In DNA form, the CDR3 reads TGCAGTGCTGCCCGCACAGATACGCAGTATTTT.

The chain couples TRBV29-1 to TRBJ2-1, with TRBD2 identical over 15 bases. Per the germline V gene, CDR1 is SQVTM and CDR2 is ANQGSEA. After removal of 3 bases from V and 5 bases from J, the junction contained 2 bases not matched to a gene. The CDR3 sequence is 15 residues long. The chain's CDR3 is CSVEGTSGGNNEQFF. CDR3 nucleotides: TGCAGCGTTGAGGGGACTAGCGGGGGGAACAATGAGCAGTTCTTC.

This clonotype was recorded a few times. The rearrangement links TRBV29-1 to TRBJ1-1; D perhaps matches TRBD1 (5 bases). This CDR3 contains 16 residues. Per the germline V gene, CDR1 is SQVTM and CDR2 is ANQGSEA. V dropped 3 bases and J dropped 6 bases, with 23 bases sitting between them. The CDR3 DNA is TGCAGCGTTGATGGGAGACCGATGGTGTTGGGACCTGAAGCTTTCTTT. It encodes CSVDGRPMVLGPEAFF.

This clonotype was seen just once. This chain links TRBV27 with TRBJ1-6; the match to TRBD1 covers 8 bases. From germline, CDR1 is MNHEY and CDR2 SMNVEV (reference sequence). The CDR3 sequence is 16 residues long. The trim removed 3 bases at V and 8 bases at J, leaving 9 bases unmatched. The CDR3 protein is CASSLGPETGDSPLHF. CDR3 coding DNA: TGTGCCAGCAGTTTGGGTCCGGAGACAGGGGATTCACCCCTCCACTTT.

This clonotype was recorded a few times. V is TRBV6-5 and J is TRBJ2-1; TRBD1 matches 7 bases. Germline loops: CDR1 MNHEY, CDR2 SVGAGI. Trimming took 6 bases from V and 6 from J; bases not matched to a gene: 11. The CDR3 has 15 amino acids. The CDR3 is CASSLSRQGSNEQFF. CDR3 nucleotide sequence: TGTGCCAGCAGCTTATCCAGACAGGGCAGCAATGAGCAGTTCTTC.

This CDR3 reads CATSRAGTSRRAVFF. CDR3 coding DNA: TGTGCCACCAGCAGAGCCGGGACGTCGAGACGTGCGGTGTTCTTC. This sequence joins TRBV15 and TRBJ2-1; possibly TRBD1 or TRBD2 for D (5 bases each). The germline V gene encodes CDR1 LNHNV and CDR2 YYDKDF (reference sequence). This CDR3 is 15 amino acids long. V gave up 1 base and J gave up 15 bases, with 22 bases separating them.

The chain employs TRBV9 and TRBJ2-4, with TRBD2 identical over 9 bases. The last part of the DNA fits TRBJ2-7 better; the J call may be wrong. The germline CDR1 and CDR2 sequences are SGDLS and YYNGEE. This CDR3 has 15 residues. The CDR3 DNA is TGTGCCAGCGCCCCAGGGGCTAGCGGGACCGACGAGCAGTACTTC. Protein: CASAPGASGTDEQYF.

The chain employs TRBV4-2 and TRBJ2-3; D not certain. Trimming left V 0 bases short and J 2 bases short, with 3 bases between. Per germline, CDR1 LGHNA and CDR2 YNFKEQ. This CDR3 contains 13 residues. For the CDR3, the DNA is TGTGCCAGCAGCCAAGACGTCACAGATACGCAGTATTTT. This gives the protein CASSQDVTDTQYF.

J is TRBJ2-1 and V is TRBV7-3; TRBD2 matches 8 bases. This CDR3 comprises 15 residues. Unmatched junction bases numbered 9, after V lost 4 bases and J lost 7 bases. CDR1 and CDR2 (germline): SGHTA, FQGTGA. The DNA of the CDR3 is TGTGCCAGCAGCTCCGGTGGAACGGGAGGGAATGAGCAGTTCTTC. As protein: CASSSGGTGGNEQFF. Variable domain in full (rest from reference TRBV7-3 and TRBJ2-1): GAGVSQTPSNKVTEKGKYVELRCDPISGHTALYWYRQSLGQGPEFLIYFQGTGAADDSGLPNDRFFAVRPEGSVSTLKIQRTERGDSAVYLCASSSGGTGGNEQFFGPGTRLTVL.